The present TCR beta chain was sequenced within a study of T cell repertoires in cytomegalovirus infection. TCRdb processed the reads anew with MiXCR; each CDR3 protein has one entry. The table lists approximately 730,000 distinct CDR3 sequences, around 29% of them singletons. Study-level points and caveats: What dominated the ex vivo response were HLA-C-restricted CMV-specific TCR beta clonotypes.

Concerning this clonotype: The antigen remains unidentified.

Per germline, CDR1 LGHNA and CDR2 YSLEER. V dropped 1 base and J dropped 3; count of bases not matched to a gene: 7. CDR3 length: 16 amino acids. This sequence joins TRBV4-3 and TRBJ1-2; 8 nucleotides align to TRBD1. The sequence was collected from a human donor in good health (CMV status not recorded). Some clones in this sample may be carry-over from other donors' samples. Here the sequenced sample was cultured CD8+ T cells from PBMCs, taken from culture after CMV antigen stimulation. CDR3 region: CASSQVRQGAYYGYTF. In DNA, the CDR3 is TGCGCCAGCAGCCAAGTACGTCAGGGGGCCTACTATGGCTACACCTTC.